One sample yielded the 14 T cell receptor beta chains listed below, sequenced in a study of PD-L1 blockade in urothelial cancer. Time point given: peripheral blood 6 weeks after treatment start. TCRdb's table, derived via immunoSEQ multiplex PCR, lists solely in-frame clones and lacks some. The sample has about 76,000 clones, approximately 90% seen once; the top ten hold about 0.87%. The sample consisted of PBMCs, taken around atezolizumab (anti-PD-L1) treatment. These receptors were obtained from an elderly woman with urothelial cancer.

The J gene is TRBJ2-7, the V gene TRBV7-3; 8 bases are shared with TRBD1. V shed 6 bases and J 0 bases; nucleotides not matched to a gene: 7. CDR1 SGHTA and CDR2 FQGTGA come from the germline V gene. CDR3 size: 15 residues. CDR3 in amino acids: CASRDTGGSSYEQYF. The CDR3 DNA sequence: TGTGCCAGCAGGGACACAGGGGGGAGCTCCTACGAGCAGTACTTC.

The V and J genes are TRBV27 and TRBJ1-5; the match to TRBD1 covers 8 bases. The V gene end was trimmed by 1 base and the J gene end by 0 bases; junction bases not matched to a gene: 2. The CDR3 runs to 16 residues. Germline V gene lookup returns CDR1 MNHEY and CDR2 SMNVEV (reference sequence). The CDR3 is CASSLWGQDSNQPQHF. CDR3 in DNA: TGTGCCAGCAGTTTATGGGGACAGGATAGCAATCAGCCCCAGCATTTT.

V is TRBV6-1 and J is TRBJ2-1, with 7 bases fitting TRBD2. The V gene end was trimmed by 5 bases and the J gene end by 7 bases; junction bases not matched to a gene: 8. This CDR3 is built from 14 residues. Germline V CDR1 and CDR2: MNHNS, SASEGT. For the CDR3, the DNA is TGTGCCAGCAGTAGGGCTAGCGGTTGGAATGAGCAGTTCTTC. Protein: CASSRASGWNEQFF.

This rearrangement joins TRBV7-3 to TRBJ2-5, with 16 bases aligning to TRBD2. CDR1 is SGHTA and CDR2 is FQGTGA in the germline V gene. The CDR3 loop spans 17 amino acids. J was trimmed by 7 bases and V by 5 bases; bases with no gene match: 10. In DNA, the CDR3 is TGTGCCAGCAGCCCATCTGGGACTAGCGGGAGGGCCGGGACCCAGTACTTC. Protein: CASSPSGTSGRAGTQYF.

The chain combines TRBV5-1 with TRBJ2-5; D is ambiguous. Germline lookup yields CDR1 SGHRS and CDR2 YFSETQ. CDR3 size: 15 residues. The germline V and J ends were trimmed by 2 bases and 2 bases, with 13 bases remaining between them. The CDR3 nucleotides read TGCGCCAGCAGCTTTTTGGGCCCGAAACAAGAGACCCAGTACTTC. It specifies CASSFLGPKQETQYF.

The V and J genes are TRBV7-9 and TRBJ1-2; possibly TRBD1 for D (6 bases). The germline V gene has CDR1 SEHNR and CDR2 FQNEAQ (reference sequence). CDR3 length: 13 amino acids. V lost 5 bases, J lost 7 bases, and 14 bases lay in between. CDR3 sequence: CASSNRVVSGYTF. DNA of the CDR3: TGTGCCAGCAGCAACAGGGTAGTCAGTGGCTACACCTTC. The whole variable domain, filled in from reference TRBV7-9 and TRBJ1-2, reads DTGVSQNPRHKITKRGQNVTFRCDPISEHNRLYWYRQTLGQGPEFLTYFQNEAQLEKSRLLSDRFSAERPKGSFSTLEIQRTEQGDSAMYLCASSNRVVSGYTFGSGTRLTVV.

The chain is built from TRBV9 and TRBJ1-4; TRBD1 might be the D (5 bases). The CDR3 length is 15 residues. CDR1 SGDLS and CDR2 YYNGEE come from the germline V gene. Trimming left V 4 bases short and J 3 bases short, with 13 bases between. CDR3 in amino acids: CASSTPTAANEKLFF. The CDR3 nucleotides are TGTGCCAGCAGCACCCCGACAGCCGCTAATGAAAAACTGTTTTTT.

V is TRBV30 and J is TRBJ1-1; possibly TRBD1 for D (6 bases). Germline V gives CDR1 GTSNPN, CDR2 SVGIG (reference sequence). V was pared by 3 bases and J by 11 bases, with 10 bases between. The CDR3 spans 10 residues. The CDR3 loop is CAWRQGSAFF. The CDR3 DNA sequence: TGTGCCTGGAGACAGGGCTCGGCTTTCTTT.

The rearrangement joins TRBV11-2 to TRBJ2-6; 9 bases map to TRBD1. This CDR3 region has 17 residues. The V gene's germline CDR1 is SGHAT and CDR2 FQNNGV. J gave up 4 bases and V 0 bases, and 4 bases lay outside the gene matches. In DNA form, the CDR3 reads TGTGCCAGCAGCTTAGATCTACAGGGGGCAGGGGCCAACGTCCTGACTTTC. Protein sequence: CASSLDLQGAGANVLTF. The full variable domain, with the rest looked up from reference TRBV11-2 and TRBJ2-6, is EAGVAQSPRYKIIEKRQSVAFWCNPISGHATLYWYQQILGQGPKLLIQFQNNGVVDDSQLPKDRFSAERLKGVDSTLKIQPAKLEDSAVYLCASSLDLQGAGANVLTFGAGSRLTVL.

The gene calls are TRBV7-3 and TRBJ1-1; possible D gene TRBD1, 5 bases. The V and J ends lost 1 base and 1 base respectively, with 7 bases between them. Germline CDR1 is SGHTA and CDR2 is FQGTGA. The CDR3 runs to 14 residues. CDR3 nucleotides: TGTGCCAGCAGCTTAAACGGGGGGAACACTGAAGCTTTCTTT. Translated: CASSLNGGNTEAFF. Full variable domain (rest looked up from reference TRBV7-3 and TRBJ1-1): GAGVSQTPSNKVTEKGKYVELRCDPISGHTALYWYRQSLGQGPEFLIYFQGTGAADDSGLPNDRFFAVRPEGSVSTLKIQRTERGDSAVYLCASSLNGGNTEAFFGQGTRLTVV.

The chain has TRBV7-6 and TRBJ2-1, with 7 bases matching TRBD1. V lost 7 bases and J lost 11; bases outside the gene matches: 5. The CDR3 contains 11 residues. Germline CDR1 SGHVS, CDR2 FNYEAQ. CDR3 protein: CASTLTGQQFF. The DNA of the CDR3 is TGTGCCAGCACCTTGACAGGGCAGCAGTTCTTC. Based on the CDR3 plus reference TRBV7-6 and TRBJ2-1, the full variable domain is GAGVSQSPRYKVTKRGQDVALRCDPISGHVSLYWYRQALGQGPEFLTYFNYEAQQDKSGLPNDRFSAERPEGSISTLTIQRTEQRDSAMYRCASTLTGQQFFGPGTRLTVL.

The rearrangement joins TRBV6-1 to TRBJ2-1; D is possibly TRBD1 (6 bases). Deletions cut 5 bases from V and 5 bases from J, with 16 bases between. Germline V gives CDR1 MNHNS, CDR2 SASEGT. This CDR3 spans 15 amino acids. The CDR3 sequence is CASSTGTPGHNEQFF. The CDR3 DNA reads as TGTGCCAGCAGTACCGGGACACCCGGCCACAATGAGCAGTTCTTC.

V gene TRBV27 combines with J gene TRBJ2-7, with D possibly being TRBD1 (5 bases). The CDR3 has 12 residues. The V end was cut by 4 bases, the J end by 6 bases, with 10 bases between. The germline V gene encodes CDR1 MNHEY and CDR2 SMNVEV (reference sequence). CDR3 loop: CASSSTQGEQYF. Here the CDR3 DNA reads TGTGCCAGCAGTTCAACTCAGGGCGAGCAGTACTTC.

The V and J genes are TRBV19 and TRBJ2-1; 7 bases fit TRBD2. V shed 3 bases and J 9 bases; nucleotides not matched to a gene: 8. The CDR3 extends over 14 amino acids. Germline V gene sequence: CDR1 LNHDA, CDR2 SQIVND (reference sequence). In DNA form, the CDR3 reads TGTGCCAGTAGTATCGGGGGAGGGGTCGGTGAGCAGTTCTTC. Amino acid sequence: CASSIGGGVGEQFF.